Listed below are T cell receptor beta chains from one sample, sequenced in a study of radiation and T cells in renal cell carcinoma. The method was immunoSEQ multiplex PCR; TCRdb's version includes in-frame clones alone and lacks a portion of them. Of 90,000 to 100,000 clones listed, 84% were seen once; the top ten hold 7.2%. The sequenced sample was blood, obtained from a patient whose treatment included radiotherapy and nephrectomy. The receptors were gathered from a man between 60 and 70 years old with renal cell carcinoma. The CDR3 runs from the conserved cysteine through the conserved F or W. A D gene is named only where the DNA matches it firmly. Not every row has a clone size; where given, it reads once, few, many or a size class.

CDR3aa	CDR3nt	d_gene	abundance	v_gene	j_gene
CAISTGTGFGKNIQYF	TGTGCCATCAGCACCGGGACAGGGTTCGGAAAAAACATTCAGTACTTC	TRBD1	.	TRBV10-3	TRBJ2-4
CSALDRGSPFSYEQYF	TGCAGCGCTCTAGACAGGGGGTCCCCCTTCTCCTACGAGCAGTACTTC	TRBD1	.	TRBV29-1	TRBJ2-7
CASSSQPGNLYEQYF	TGTGCCAGTAGTTCTCAACCCGGAAACCTCTACGAGCAGTACTTC	.	.	TRBV19	TRBJ2-7
CAWSGRYEQYF	TGTGCCTGGAGTGGACGATACGAGCAGTACTTC	.	.	TRBV30	TRBJ2-7
CAISEIVGNTIYF	TGTGCCATCAGTGAGATAGTCGGAAACACCATATATTTT	.	.	TRBV10-3	TRBJ1-3
CASSGGLAEYQETQYF	TGTGCCAGCAGCGGAGGACTAGCGGAGTACCAAGAGACCCAGTACTTC	TRBD2	.	TRBV9	TRBJ2-5
CAISEDIYGYTF	TGTGCCATCAGTGAAGACATTTATGGCTACACCTTC	.	few	TRBV10-3	TRBJ1-2
CASSSHKTGAGANVLTF	TGTGCCAGCAGTTCTCACAAAACGGGGGCTGGGGCCAACGTCCTGACTTTC	.	.	TRBV28	TRBJ2-6
CASSQADTQYF	TGCGCCAGCAGCCAAGCAGATACGCAGTATTTT	.	.	TRBV4-1	TRBJ2-3
CASSQDPPGAGGETQYF	TGTGCCAGCAGCCAAGATCCCCCCGGGGCGGGAGGTGAGACCCAGTACTTC	TRBD2	.	TRBV4-2	TRBJ2-5
CASSVGQETQYF	TGTGCCAGCAGCGTAGGCCAAGAGACCCAGTACTTC	.	.	TRBV9	TRBJ2-5
CASSPDGQNTEAFF	TGTGCCAGCAGCCCGGACGGACAGAACACTGAAGCTTTCTTT	.	.	TRBV7-9	TRBJ1-1
CASSLKSTGQRQPQHF	TGTGCCAGCAGTTTAAAGTCGACAGGGCAGAGGCAGCCCCAGCATTTT	TRBD1	once	TRBV28	TRBJ1-5
CASSLGDSFTDTQYF	TGTGCCAGCAGCTTGGGGGACTCTTTCACAGATACGCAGTATTTT	.	.	TRBV11-1	TRBJ2-3
CATSSFGGEETQYF	TGTGCCACCTCTAGTTTTGGGGGGGAAGAGACCCAGTACTTC	TRBD2	.	TRBV19	TRBJ2-5
CASSLVGTTETQYF	TGTGCCAGCAGCTTAGTGGGGACTACGGAGACCCAGTACTTC	TRBD2	.	TRBV7-2	TRBJ2-5
CATSRDRASYEQYF	TGTGCCACCAGCAGAGATAGGGCCAGCTACGAGCAGTACTTC	.	.	TRBV15	TRBJ2-7
CSVEPHAIYVNEQFF	TGCAGCGTTGAACCCCATGCGATTTATGTGAATGAGCAGTTCTTC	.	.	TRBV29-1	TRBJ2-1
CASSLVAGVYTGELFF	TGTGCCAGCAGCTTAGTAGCGGGAGTCTACACCGGGGAGCTGTTTTTT	TRBD2	.	TRBV5-5	TRBJ2-2
CASTPGASGSYNEQFF	TGTGCCAGTACCCCGGGGGCTAGCGGGTCCTACAATGAGCAGTTCTTC	TRBD2	.	TRBV19	TRBJ2-1
CATSWTGGYEQYF	TGTGCCACCTCTTGGACAGGAGGTTACGAGCAGTACTTC	TRBD1	.	TRBV19	TRBJ2-7
CASTKHGTTDTQYF	TGTGCCAGCACTAAACACGGTACCACAGATACGCAGTATTTT	.	once	TRBV27	TRBJ2-3
CASSSSGTFLDTQYF	TGTGCCAGCAGCTCCTCGGGGACCTTTTTGGATACGCAGTATTTT	.	once	TRBV5-4	TRBJ2-3
CASFWQETQYF	TGTGCCAGCTTTTGGCAAGAGACCCAGTACTTC	.	.	TRBV6-5	TRBJ2-5
CASSVGQASNTEAFF	TGTGCCAGCAGCGTAGGGCAGGCCTCGAACACTGAAGCTTTCTTT	.	.	TRBV9	TRBJ1-1
CSHSGRAADTQYF	TGCAGCCATAGCGGGAGGGCCGCAGATACGCAGTATTTT	TRBD2	.	TRBV29-1	TRBJ2-3
CASSLLGSGSTDTQYF	TGTGCCAGCAGCTTACTAGGAAGCGGGAGCACAGATACGCAGTATTTT	.	.	TRBV13	TRBJ2-3
CASSPDRVGYGYTF	TGTGCCAGTAGCCCGGACAGGGTGGGCTATGGCTACACCTTC	TRBD1	.	TRBV19	TRBJ1-2
CACIFLYNEQFF	TGTGCCTGTATTTTCTTATACAATGAGCAGTTCTTC	.	.	TRBV30	TRBJ2-1
CASSMVGAGTQYF	TGTGCCAGTAGTATGGTAGGGGCTGGTACGCAGTATTTT	.	once	TRBV19	TRBJ2-3
CASGYQETQYF	TGTGCCAGCGGTTACCAAGAGACCCAGTACTTC	.	.	TRBV27	TRBJ2-5
CASSPGQAGGEKLFF	TGTGCCAGCAGCCCCGGACAAGCGGGAGGTGAAAAACTGTTTTTT	.	.	TRBV2	TRBJ1-4
CASSEDRGSEKLFF	TGCGCCAGCAGCGAGGACAGGGGTAGTGAAAAACTGTTTTTT	TRBD1	.	TRBV10-1	TRBJ1-4
CASSELAGFTDTQYF	TGTGCCAGCAGTGAATTAGCGGGGTTCACAGATACGCAGTATTTT	TRBD2	.	TRBV6-1	TRBJ2-3
CASSSDRATNEKLFF	TGTGCCAGCAGTTCAGACCGAGCAACTAATGAAAAACTGTTTTTT	.	.	TRBV7-9	TRBJ1-4
CASSPGRAMNTEAFF	TGTGCCAGCAGCCCAGGCAGGGCGATGAACACTGAAGCTTTCTTT	.	few	TRBV5-6	TRBJ1-1
CASSLTNPNEQFF	TGTGCCAGCAGTTTAACCAATCCCAATGAGCAGTTCTTC	.	few	TRBV28	TRBJ2-1
CASSYSKQVPSPLF	TGTGCCAGCAGTTACTCGAAACAGGTTCCAAGTCCCCTCTTC	.	.	TRBV6-6	TRBJ2-1
CASSTQLTSGSSDTQYF	TGTGCCAGCTCAACCCAATTGACTAGCGGGAGCTCAGATACGCAGTATTTT	TRBD2	.	TRBV18	TRBJ2-3
CASSLSRRPKPYEQYF	TGTGCCAGCAGTTTATCGCGGCGGCCAAAACCCTACGAGCAGTACTTC	.	.	TRBV27	TRBJ2-7
CASSSRTASTDTQYF	TGTGCCAGCAGCTCCCGGACGGCTAGCACAGATACGCAGTATTTT	.	.	TRBV9	TRBJ2-3
CASSLRGQETQYF	TGTGCCAGCAGCTTAAGGGGGCAAGAGACCCAGTACTTC	.	once	TRBV5-4	TRBJ2-5
CASSLLAGPGEQYF	TGTGCCAGCAGTTTATTGGCGGGACCGGGGGAGCAGTACTTC	.	.	TRBV28	TRBJ2-7
CASSLTFGDYGYTF	TGTGCCAGCAGCTTAACCTTCGGGGACTATGGCTACACCTTC	.	few	TRBV7-9	TRBJ1-2
CASKEAGVSTDTQYF	TGTGCCAGCAAGGAAGCGGGAGTAAGTACAGATACGCAGTATTTT	TRBD2	.	TRBV28	TRBJ2-3
CASSLDRRAETGELFF	TGTGCCAGCAGCTTAGATCGTAGGGCGGAGACCGGGGAGCTGTTTTTT	.	.	TRBV11-3	TRBJ2-2
CASKWGSDTGELFF	TGCGCCAGCAAGTGGGGCTCAGACACCGGGGAGCTGTTTTTT	.	.	TRBV5-1	TRBJ2-2
CASSPLPVASAGETQYF	TGTGCCAGCTCACCCCTTCCGGTCGCTAGCGCTGGGGAGACCCAGTACTTC	.	.	TRBV18	TRBJ2-5
CASKLGRQGNYGYTF	TGTGCCAGCAAGCTCGGAAGACAGGGGAACTATGGCTACACCTTC	TRBD1	.	TRBV2	TRBJ1-2
CASSLGAVGRETQYF	TGTGCCAGCAGTTTGGGGGCTGTGGGAAGGGAGACCCAGTACTTC	.	.	TRBV6-6	TRBJ2-5
CASSPEVRTASTDTQYF	TGTGCCAGCAGCCCAGAAGTAAGGACGGCTAGCACAGATACGCAGTATTTT	.	.	TRBV4-2	TRBJ2-3
CASPPPNSNQPQHF	TGTGCCAGCCCTCCCCCAAATAGCAATCAGCCCCAGCATTTT	.	.	TRBV21-1	TRBJ1-5
CASSRYGTNYEQYF	TGTGCCAGCAGCCGTTACGGGACAAACTACGAGCAGTACTTC	.	.	TRBV13	TRBJ2-7
CASSPRIREGPPTDTQYF	TGTGCCAGCTCACCACGCATTCGGGAGGGCCCTCCTACAGATACGCAGTATTTT	TRBD2	.	TRBV18	TRBJ2-3
CATSRDRLGLAGFF	TGTGCCACCAGCAGAGATCGTTTGGGACTAGCGGGGTTCTTC	TRBD2	.	TRBV15	TRBJ2-1
CASSPPGTGNNEQFF	TGTGCCAGCAGCCCCCCCGGGACAGGGAATAATGAGCAGTTCTTC	TRBD1	.	TRBV7-9	TRBJ2-1
CASSQARTLETQYF	TGCGCCAGCAGCCAAGCTCGCACTCTAGAGACCCAGTACTTC	.	.	TRBV4-1	TRBJ2-5
CASSLSRNNEQFF	TGTGCCAGCAGCTTAAGTCGAAACAATGAGCAGTTCTTC	.	.	TRBV11-3	TRBJ2-1
CASSFTPGFF	TGTGCCAGCAGCTTCACCCCGGGGTTCTTC	.	.	TRBV11-2	TRBJ2-1